These 14 T cell receptor beta chains came from one sample sequenced in a study of Ad26.COV2.S vaccination and SARS-CoV-2 variants. The treatment: roughly 18 received Ad26.COV2.S at low or high dose, single or two shots; roughly five received placebo; per-sample allocation not given. Collection of the samples took place on day 63 after the first injection of vaccine or placebo. TCRdb's copy holds only in-frame clones and misses some; the assay was immunoSEQ multiplex PCR. Of hundreds of thousands of clones detected, approximately 92% appear once; the ten largest clones hold 10% to 15%. This sample comprised peripheral blood, obtained in a trial of Ad26.COV2.S vaccine versus placebo. All receptors come from a person between 18 and 65 years old who received the Ad26.COV2.S COVID-19 vaccine or a placebo.

In DNA form, the CDR3 reads TGTGCCAGCTCAACGCAGACAGGGATGGGGAGTGGCTACACCTTC. This translates into CASSTQTGMGSGYTF. The chain links TRBV18 to TRBJ1-2; TRBD1 aligns across 7 bases. Germline-derived CDR1 and CDR2 are KGHSH and LQKENI. V lost 5 bases, J lost 7 bases, and 13 bases stayed unmatched. The CDR3 covers 15 residues.

The chain couples TRBV30 to TRBJ2-3, with D tentatively TRBD2 (6 bases). CDR1 is GTSNPN and CDR2 is SVGIG in the germline V gene (reference sequence). V lost 2 bases to trimming and J lost 4 bases, with 16 bases between them. This CDR3 spans 15 amino acids. The CDR3 spells CAWSFAGTGPDTQYF. The CDR3 nucleotides are TGTGCCTGGAGTTTTGCGGGAACAGGCCCAGATACGCAGTATTTT.

V is TRBV5-4 and J is TRBJ1-3, with 7 bases aligning to TRBD1. J lost 2 bases, V lost 6 bases, and 5 bases had no gene match. CDR3 size: 14 residues. Germline V gene data show CDR1 as SGHNT and CDR2 as YYREEE (reference sequence). CDR3 residues: CASKRQGPGNTIYF. CDR3 nucleotide sequence: TGTGCCAGCAAGCGACAGGGCCCTGGAAACACCATATATTTT.

The chain is built from TRBV9 and TRBJ1-1; possibly TRBD1 for D (6 bases). Per the germline V gene, CDR1 is SGDLS and CDR2 is YYNGEE. Trimming shortened V by 5 bases and J by 0 bases, and 20 bases separated the two germline ends. The CDR3 is made up of 17 amino acids. The CDR3 DNA sequence: TGTGCCAGCAGTGGGGGCCAAGGGGAAATAATGAACACTGAAGCTTTCTTT. This encodes CASSGGQGEIMNTEAFF.

The rearrangement links TRBV6-2 or TRBV6-3 to TRBJ2-1; 7 bases match TRBD2. V was clipped by 2 bases and J by 7 bases; unmatched bases: 14. The CDR3 is made up of 17 amino acids. Germline CDR1 reads MNHEY; CDR2 reads SVGEGT. The DNA of the CDR3 is TGTGCCAGCAGTTACCCAGGGAGGGTACAGTCGGGGAATGAGCAGTTCTTC. This codes for CASSYPGRVQSGNEQFF.

This chain joins TRBV2 and TRBJ2-7, with 8 bases lining up with TRBD1. The trim removed 8 bases at V and 2 bases at J, leaving 2 bases unmatched. The CDR3 consists of 12 residues. Germline V gene sequence: CDR1 SNHLY, CDR2 FYNNEI. The CDR3: CASGQGPYEQYF. In DNA, the CDR3 is TGTGCCAGCGGACAGGGACCCTACGAGCAGTACTTC.

This chain uses TRBV29-1 with TRBJ2-5; D is possibly TRBD1 (5 bases). V lost 3 bases, J lost 1 base, and 6 bases lay in between. Germline V CDR1 and CDR2: SQVTM, ANQGSEA. CDR3 length equals 12 residues. The CDR3 DNA is TGCAGCGTTGACAGGGCCCAAGAGACCCAGTACTTC. Its protein product is CSVDRAQETQYF.

The chain is built from TRBV11-2 and TRBJ1-3; D is undetermined. V lost 3 bases to trimming and J lost 9 bases, with 15 bases between them. Germline V gene sequence: CDR1 SGHAT, CDR2 FQNNGV. The CDR3 loop spans 14 amino acids. The CDR3 DNA sequence: TGTGCCAGCAGCTTTACCACGACGTTAGCCACCATATATTTT. Its translation is CASSFTTTLATIYF.

This chain joins TRBV7-8 and TRBJ2-1, with no clear D. Germline CDR1 SGHVS, CDR2 FQNEAQ. CDR3 length: 12 residues. The germline V and J ends were trimmed by 2 bases and 7 bases, with 6 bases remaining between them. As DNA, the CDR3 is TGTGCCAGCAGCTTAAGTGGGAATGAGCAGTTCTTC. Its protein is CASSLSGNEQFF.

The chain has TRBV5-4 and TRBJ2-1; D is perhaps TRBD1 or TRBD2 (5 bases each). V was shortened by 0 bases and J by 2 bases, with 15 bases between the two germline ends. This CDR3 is built from 17 residues. CDR1 and CDR2 from the germline V gene are SGHNT and YYREEE (reference sequence). The CDR3: CASSLELRDPAYNEQFF. The CDR3 DNA reads TGTGCCAGCAGCTTGGAGTTGAGGGACCCCGCCTACAATGAGCAGTTCTTC.

Concerning this clone itself: Additional DNA sequences in this sample encode the identical CDR3. This chain uses TRBV3-1 (or the pseudogene TRBV3-2) with TRBJ1-4; D unresolved. The CDR3 extends over 15 amino acids. V was clipped by 0 bases and J by 0 bases, with 5 bases between them. Germline V lookup: CDR1 LGHDT, CDR2 YNNKEL (reference sequence). In DNA, the CDR3 is TGTGCCAGCAGCCAAGAAGGTGCAACTAATGAAAAACTGTTTTTT. This sequence encodes CASSQEGATNEKLFF.

The genes are TRBV28 and TRBJ1-5; D is undetermined. The CDR3 has 13 residues. Germline values: CDR1 MDHEN, CDR2 SYDVKM. Trimming cost V 6 bases and J 0 bases, with 6 bases left between them. CDR3 bases: TGTGCCAGCAGCGTAAATAGCAATCAGCCCCAGCATTTT. Protein: CASSVNSNQPQHF.

Turning to this clone: Within the sample, other DNA sequences also encode this same CDR3. The CDR3 DNA reads as TGCGCCAGCAGCCAAGATTCCAGCGCATCCTACGAGCAGTACTTC. Its protein product is CASSQDSSASYEQYF. The rearrangement joins TRBV4-1 to TRBJ2-7; D not certain. V lost 0 bases and J 1 base, leaving 10 bases between the germline ends. Germline V gives CDR1 MGHRA, CDR2 YSYEKL. The CDR3 extends over 15 amino acids.

The J gene is TRBJ1-2, the V gene TRBV6-2 or TRBV6-3, with a possible D match to TRBD1 (6 bases). This CDR3 region has 16 residues. The germline V and J ends were trimmed by 0 bases and 3 bases, with 14 bases remaining between them. The germline V gene has CDR1 MNHEY and CDR2 SVGEGT. CDR3 loop: CASSYSRGRGDYGYTF. DNA of the CDR3: TGTGCCAGCAGTTACTCGAGGGGCAGGGGTGACTATGGCTACACCTTC.